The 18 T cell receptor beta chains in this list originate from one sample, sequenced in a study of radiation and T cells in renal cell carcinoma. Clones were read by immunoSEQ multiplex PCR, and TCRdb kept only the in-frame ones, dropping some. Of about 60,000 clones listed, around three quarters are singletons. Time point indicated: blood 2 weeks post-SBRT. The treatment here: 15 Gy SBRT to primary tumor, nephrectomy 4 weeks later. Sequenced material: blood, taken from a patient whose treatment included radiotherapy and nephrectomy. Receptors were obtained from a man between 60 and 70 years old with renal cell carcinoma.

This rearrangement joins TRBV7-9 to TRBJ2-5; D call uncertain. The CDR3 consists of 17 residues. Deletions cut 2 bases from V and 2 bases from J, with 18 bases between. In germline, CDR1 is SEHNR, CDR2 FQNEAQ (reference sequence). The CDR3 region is CASSLLSPSRAQETQYF. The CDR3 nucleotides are TGTGCCAGCAGCTTATTATCCCCCTCCCGGGCGCAAGAGACCCAGTACTTC. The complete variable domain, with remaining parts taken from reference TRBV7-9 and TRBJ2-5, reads DTGVSQNPRHKITKRGQNVTFRCDPISEHNRLYWYRQTLGQGPEFLTYFQNEAQLEKSRLLSDRFSAERPKGSFSTLEIQRTEQGDSAMYLCASSLLSPSRAQETQYFGPGTRLLVL.

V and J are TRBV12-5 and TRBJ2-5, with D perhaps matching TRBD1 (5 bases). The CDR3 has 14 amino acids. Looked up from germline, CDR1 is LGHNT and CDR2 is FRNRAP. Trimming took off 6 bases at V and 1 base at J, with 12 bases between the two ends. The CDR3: CASGHGHLQETQYF. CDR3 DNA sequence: TGTGCTAGTGGCCACGGACACCTCCAAGAGACCCAGTACTTC.

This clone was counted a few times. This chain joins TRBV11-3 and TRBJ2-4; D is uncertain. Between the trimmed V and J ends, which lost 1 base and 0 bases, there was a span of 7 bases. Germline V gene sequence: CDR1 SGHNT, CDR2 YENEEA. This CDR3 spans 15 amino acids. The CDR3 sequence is CASSLGGSAKNIQYF. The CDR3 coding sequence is TGTGCCAGCAGCTTAGGGGGTTCAGCCAAAAACATTCAGTACTTC.

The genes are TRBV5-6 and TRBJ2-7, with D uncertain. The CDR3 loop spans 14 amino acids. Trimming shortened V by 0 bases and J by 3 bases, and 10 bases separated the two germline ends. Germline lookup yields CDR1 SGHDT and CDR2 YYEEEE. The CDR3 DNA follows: TGTGCCAGCAGCTTGGGTGGGTCTCACTACGAGCAGTACTTC. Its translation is CASSLGGSHYEQYF.

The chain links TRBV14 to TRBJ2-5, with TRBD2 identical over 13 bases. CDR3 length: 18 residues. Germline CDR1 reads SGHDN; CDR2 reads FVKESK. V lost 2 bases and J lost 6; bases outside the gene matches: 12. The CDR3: CASSQPPGTSGNQQTQYF. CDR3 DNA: TGTGCCAGCAGCCAACCCCCCGGGACTAGCGGGAACCAGCAGACCCAGTACTTC.

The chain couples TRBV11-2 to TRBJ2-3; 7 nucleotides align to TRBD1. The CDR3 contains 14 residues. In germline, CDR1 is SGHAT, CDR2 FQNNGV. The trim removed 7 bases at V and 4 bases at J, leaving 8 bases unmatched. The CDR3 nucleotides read TGTGCCAGCACCCAAGACAGGGATGCAGATACGCAGTATTTT. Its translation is CASTQDRDADTQYF.

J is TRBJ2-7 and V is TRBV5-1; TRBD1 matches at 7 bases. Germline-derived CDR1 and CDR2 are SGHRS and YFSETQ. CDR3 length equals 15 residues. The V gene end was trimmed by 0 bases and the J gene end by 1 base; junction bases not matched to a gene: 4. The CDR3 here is CASSLALQGSYEQYF. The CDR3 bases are TGCGCCAGCAGCTTGGCCCTACAGGGGTCCTACGAGCAGTACTTC.

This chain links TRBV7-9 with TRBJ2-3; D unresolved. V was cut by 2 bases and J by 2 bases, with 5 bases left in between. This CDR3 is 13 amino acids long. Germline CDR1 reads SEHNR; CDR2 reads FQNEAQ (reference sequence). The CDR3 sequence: CASSLPPTDTQYF. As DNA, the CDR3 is TGTGCCAGCAGCTTACCCCCCACAGATACGCAGTATTTT.

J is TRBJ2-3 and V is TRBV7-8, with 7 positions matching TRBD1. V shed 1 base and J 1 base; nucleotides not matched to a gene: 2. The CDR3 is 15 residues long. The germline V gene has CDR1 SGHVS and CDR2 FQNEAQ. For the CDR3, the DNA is TGTGCCAGCAGCTTAGAGGGGGCGGGCACAGATACGCAGTATTTT. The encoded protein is CASSLEGAGTDTQYF.

Here the CDR3 DNA reads TGTGCCAGCCTAAATTCAGAGTATGGCTACACCTTC. Translated, it gives CASLNSEYGYTF. This chain joins TRBV21-1 and TRBJ1-2. TRBV21-1 counts as a pseudogene. The CDR3 extends over 12 amino acids.

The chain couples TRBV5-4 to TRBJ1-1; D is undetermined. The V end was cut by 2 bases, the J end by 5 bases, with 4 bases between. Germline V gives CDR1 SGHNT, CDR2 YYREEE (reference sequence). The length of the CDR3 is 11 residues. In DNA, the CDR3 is TGTGCCAGCAGCTTCAGTACTGAAGCTTTCTTT. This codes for CASSFSTEAFF.

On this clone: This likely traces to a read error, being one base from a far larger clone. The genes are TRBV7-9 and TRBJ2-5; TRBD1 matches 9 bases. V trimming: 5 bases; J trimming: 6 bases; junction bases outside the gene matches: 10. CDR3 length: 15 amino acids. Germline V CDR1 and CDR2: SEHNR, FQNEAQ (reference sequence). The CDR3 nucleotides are TGTGCCAGCAGCGAGATACAGGGGGCTAGGAAGACCCAGTACTTC. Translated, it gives CASSEIQGARKTQYF.

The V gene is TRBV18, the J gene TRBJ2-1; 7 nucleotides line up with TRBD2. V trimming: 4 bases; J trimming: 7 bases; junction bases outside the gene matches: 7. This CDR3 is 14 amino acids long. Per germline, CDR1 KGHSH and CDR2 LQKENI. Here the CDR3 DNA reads TGTGCCAGCTCACTCGCGGGAGCTCCTAATGAGCAGTTCTTC. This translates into CASSLAGAPNEQFF.

This CDR3 is CASETGSSYNSPLHF. The CDR3 DNA follows: TGTGCCTCAGAAACAGGGAGCTCCTATAATTCACCCCTCCACTTT. The chain has TRBV30 and TRBJ1-6; D perhaps matches TRBD1 (6 bases). V was clipped by 7 bases and J by 0 bases, with 13 bases between them. Germline V lookup: CDR1 GTSNPN, CDR2 SVGIG (reference sequence). The CDR3 contains 15 residues.

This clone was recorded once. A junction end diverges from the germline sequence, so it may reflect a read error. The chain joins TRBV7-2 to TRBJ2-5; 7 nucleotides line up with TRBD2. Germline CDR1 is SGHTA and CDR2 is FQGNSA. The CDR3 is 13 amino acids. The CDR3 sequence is CASTLLAFETQYF. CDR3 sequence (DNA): TGTGCCAGCACCTTACTAGCGTTTGAGACCCAGTACTTC.

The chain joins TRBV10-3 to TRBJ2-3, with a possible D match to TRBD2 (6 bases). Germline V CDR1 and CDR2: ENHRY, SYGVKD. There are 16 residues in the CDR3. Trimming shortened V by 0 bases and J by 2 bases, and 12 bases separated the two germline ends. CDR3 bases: TGTGCCATCAGTGAGTCGGGACTTCGCCACACAGATACGCAGTATTTT. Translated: CAISESGLRHTDTQYF.

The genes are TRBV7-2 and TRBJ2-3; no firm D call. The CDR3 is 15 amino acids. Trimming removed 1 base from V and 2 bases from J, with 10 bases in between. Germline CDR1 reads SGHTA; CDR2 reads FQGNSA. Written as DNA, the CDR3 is TGTGCCAGCAGCTTAGGTGGGGAAGTCACAGATACGCAGTATTTT. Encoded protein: CASSLGGEVTDTQYF. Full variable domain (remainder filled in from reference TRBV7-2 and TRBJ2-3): GAGVSQSPSNKVTEKGKDVELRCDPISGHTALYWYRQSLGQGLEFLIYFQGNSAPDKSGLPSDRFSAERTGGSVSTLTIQRTQQEDSAVYLCASSLGGEVTDTQYFGPGTRLTVL.

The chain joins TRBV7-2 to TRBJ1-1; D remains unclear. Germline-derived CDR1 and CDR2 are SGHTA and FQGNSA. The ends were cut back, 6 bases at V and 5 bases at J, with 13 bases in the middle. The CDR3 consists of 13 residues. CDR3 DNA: TGTGCCAGCAGATGGACGGGAGAAACTGAAGCTTTCTTT. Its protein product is CASRWTGETEAFF.